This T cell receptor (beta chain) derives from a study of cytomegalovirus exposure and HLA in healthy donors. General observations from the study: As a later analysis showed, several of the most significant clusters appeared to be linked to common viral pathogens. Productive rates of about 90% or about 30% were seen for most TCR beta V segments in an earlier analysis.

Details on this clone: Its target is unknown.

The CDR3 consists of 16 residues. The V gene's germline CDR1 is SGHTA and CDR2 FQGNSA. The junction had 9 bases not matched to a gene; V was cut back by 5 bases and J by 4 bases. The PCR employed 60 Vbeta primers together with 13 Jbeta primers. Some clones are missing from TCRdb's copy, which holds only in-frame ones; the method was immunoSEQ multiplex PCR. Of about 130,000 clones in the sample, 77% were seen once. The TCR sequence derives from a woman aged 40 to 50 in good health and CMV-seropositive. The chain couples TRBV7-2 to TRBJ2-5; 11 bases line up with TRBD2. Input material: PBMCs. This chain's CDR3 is CASSPFSGRAGETQYF. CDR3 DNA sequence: TGTGCCAGCAGCCCCTTTAGCGGGAGGGCCGGAGAGACCCAGTACTTC. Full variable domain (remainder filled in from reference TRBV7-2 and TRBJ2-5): GAGVSQSPSNKVTEKGKDVELRCDPISGHTALYWYRQSLGQGLEFLIYFQGNSAPDKSGLPSDRFSAERTGGSVSTLTIQRTQQEDSAVYLCASSPFSGRAGETQYFGPGTRLLVL.